The clone carrying this T cell receptor (beta chain) was seen many times. Between the trimmed V and J ends, which lost 2 bases and 6 bases, there was a span of 20 bases. The CDR3 runs to 16 residues. Germline CDR1 is KGHSH and CDR2 is LQKENI. The data belong to a study of human T cells and chemical hapten exposure. For the study at large: After 6 days, upper back 0.01% DPC patch tests were scored.

Specified time point: pre-sensitization, week 0. Stated treatment: therapeutic diphenylcyclopropenone sensitization with weekly scalp DPC. Prior to application of each patch test, blood was drawn. The donor pool consisted of alopecia patients aged 18 to 70 years, considered suitable for DPC. From the RACE reads, TCRdb called clonotypes with MiXCR, one entry per CDR3 protein. The data show fewer than 70,000 distinct CDR3 sequences, around 7% seen once. The specimen was whole blood, collected in connection with sensitization to the hapten diphenylcyclopropenone (DPC). The chain carries TRBV18 and TRBJ2-7; a possible D gene is TRBD2 (6 bases). The clonotype was recovered from a woman between 25 and 40 years old with alopecia areata. Some clones in this sample may be carry-over from other donors' samples. The CDR3 nucleotides read TGTGCCAGCTCACCATTGGAGGGGCCCCAACTCGGCGAGCAGTACTTC. Translation gives CASSPLEGPQLGEQYF.